The following is a T cell receptor beta chain sequence with its context. The data are from a study of cytomegalovirus exposure and HLA in healthy donors. The ends were cut back, 5 bases at V and 2 bases at J, with 18 bases in the middle. The CDR3 has 17 amino acids. The germline gives CDR1 LNHDA, CDR2 SQIVND (reference sequence). The PCR employed 60 Vbeta primers together with 13 Jbeta primers. Clones were sequenced by immunoSEQ multiplex PCR, and TCRdb holds only the in-frame ones, with some missing. Of 110,000 to 150,000 clones listed, about 76% are singletons. This chain uses TRBV19 with TRBJ2-2; a weak D match, TRBD2 (5 bases). The sequence derives from a male donor in good health and CMV-seronegative. Material for sequencing was PBMCs. The CDR3: CASSAPGSAGNTGELFF. CDR3 nucleotide sequence: TGTGCCAGTAGTGCCCCCGGTAGTGCGGGCAACACCGGGGAGCTGTTTTTT.